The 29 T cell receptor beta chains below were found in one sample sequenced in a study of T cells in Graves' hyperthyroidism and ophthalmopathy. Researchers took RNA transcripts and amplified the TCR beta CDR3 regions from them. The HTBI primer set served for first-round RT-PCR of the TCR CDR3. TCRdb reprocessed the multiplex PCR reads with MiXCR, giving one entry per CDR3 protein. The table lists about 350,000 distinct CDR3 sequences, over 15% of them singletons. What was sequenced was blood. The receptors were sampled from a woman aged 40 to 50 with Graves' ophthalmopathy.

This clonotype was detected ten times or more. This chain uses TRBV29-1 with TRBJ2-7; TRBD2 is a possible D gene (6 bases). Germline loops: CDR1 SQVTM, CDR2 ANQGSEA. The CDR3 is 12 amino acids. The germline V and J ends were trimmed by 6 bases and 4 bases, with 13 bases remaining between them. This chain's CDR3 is CSVGDLPYEQYF. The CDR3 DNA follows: TGCAGCGTAGGGGACTTGCCTTACGAGCAGTACTTC.

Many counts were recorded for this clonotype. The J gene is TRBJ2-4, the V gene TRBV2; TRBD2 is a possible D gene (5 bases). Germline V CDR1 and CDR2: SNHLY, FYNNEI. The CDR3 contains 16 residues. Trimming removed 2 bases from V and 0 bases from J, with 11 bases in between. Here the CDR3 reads CASSEIAGLAKNIQYF. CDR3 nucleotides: TGTGCCAGCAGTGAAATTGCGGGTTTAGCCAAAAACATTCAGTACTTC.

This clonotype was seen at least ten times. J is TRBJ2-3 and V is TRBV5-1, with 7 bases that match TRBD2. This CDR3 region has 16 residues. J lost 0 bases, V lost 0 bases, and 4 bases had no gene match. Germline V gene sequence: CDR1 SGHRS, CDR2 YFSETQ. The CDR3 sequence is CASSLVASGSTDTQYF. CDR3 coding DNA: TGCGCCAGCAGCTTGGTGGCTAGCGGTAGCACAGATACGCAGTATTTT.

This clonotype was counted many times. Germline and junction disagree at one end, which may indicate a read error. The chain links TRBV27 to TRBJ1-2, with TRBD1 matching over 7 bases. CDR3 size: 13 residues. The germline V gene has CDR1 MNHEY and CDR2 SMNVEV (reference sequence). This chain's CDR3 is CASRVDRNYGYTF. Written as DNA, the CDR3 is TGTGCCAGCAGGGTGGACAGGAACTACGGCTACACCTTC.

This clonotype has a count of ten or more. The CDR3 bases are TGCGCCAGCAGCTCCAGGGGGCCAGGGGCCAACGTCCTGACTTTC. Amino acid sequence: CASSSRGPGANVLTF. V gene TRBV5-1 combines with J gene TRBJ2-6, with 8 bases matching TRBD1. The CDR3 sequence is 15 residues long. With 3 bases clipped from V and 4 bases from J, the junction kept 3 bases outside the gene matches. CDR1 is SGHRS and CDR2 is YFSETQ in the germline V gene.

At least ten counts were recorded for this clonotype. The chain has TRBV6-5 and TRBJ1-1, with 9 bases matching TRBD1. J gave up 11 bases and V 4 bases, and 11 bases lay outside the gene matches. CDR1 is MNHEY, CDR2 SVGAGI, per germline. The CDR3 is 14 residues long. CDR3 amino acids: CASSLTGGRLVAFF. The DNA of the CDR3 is TGTGCCAGCAGTTTGACAGGGGGTCGTTTGGTGGCTTTCTTT.

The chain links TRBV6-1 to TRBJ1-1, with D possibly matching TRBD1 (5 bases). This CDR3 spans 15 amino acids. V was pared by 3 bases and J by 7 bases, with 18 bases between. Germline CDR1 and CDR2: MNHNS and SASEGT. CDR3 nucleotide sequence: TGTGCCAGCAGTGATGGGGGGGGGAGGGTGAATGAAGCTTTCTTT. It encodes CASSDGGGRVNEAFF.

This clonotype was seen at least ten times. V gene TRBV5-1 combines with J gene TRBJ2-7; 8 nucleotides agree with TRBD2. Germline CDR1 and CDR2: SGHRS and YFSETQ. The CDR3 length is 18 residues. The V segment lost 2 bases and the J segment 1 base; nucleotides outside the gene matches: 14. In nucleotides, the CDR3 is TGCGCCAGCAGCTTCCTTTGGAGGGAAGCGGGAGCGTCCTACGAGCAGTACTTC. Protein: CASSFLWREAGASYEQYF.

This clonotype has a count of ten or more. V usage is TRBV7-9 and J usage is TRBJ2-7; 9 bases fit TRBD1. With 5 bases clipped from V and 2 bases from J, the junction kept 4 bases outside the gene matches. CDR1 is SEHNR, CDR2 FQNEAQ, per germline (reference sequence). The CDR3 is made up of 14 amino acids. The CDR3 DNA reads TGTGCCAGCAGCCGGACAGGGGTCCCCTACGAGCAGTACTTC. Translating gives CASSRTGVPYEQYF. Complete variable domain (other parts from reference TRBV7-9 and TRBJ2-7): DTGVSQNPRHKITKRGQNVTFRCDPISEHNRLYWYRQTLGQGPEFLTYFQNEAQLEKSRLLSDRFSAERPKGSFSTLEIQRTEQGDSAMYLCASSRTGVPYEQYFGPGTRLTVT.

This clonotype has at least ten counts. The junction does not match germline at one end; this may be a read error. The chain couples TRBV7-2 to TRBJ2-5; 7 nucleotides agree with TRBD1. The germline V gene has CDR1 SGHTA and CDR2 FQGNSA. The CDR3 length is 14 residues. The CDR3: CASSRQGHQETQYF. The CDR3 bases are TGTGCCAGCAGCCGACAGGGACACCAGGAGACCCAGTACTTC. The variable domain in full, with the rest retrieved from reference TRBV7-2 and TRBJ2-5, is GAGVSQSPSNKVTEKGKDVELRCDPISGHTALYWYRQSLGQGLEFLIYFQGNSAPDKSGLPSDRFSAERTGGSVSTLTIQRTQQEDSAVYLCASSRQGHQETQYFGPGTRLLVL.

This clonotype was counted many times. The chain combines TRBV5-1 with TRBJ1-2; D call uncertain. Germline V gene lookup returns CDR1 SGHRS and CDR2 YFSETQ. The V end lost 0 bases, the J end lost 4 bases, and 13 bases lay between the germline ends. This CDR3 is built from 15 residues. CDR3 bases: TGCGCCAGCAGCTTGGAAGGGCAGTCGTTCTATGGCTACACCTTC. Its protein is CASSLEGQSFYGYTF.

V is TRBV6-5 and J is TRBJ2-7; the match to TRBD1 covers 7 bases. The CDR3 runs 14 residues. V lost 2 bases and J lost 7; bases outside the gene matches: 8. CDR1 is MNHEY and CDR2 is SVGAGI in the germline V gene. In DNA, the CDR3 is TGTGCCAGCAGTTACCCAGGACAGGTCCAAGAGCAGTACTTC. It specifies CASSYPGQVQEQYF.

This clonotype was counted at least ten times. CDR3: CASAPPSGVSGDQETQYF. In DNA form, the CDR3 reads TGTGCTAGTGCTCCTCCGTCAGGGGTTAGCGGGGACCAAGAGACCCAGTACTTC. The rearrangement links TRBV12-5 to TRBJ2-5; 8 bases are shared with TRBD2. Germline lookup yields CDR1 LGHNT and CDR2 FRNRAP. The V segment lost 7 bases and the J segment 0 bases; nucleotides outside the gene matches: 16. The CDR3 has 18 residues.

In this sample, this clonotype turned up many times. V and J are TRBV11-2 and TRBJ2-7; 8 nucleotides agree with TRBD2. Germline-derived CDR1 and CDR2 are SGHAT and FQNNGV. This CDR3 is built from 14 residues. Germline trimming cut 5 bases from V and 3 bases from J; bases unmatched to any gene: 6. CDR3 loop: CASSPTSGHYEQYF. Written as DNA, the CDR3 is TGTGCCAGCAGCCCCACTAGCGGCCACTACGAGCAGTACTTC.

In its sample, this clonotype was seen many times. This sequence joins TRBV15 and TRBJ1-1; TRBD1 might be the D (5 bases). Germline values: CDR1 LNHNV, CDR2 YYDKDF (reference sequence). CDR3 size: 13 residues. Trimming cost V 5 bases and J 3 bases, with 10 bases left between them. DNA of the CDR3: TGTGCCACCAGCCCGGGGGGGGACACTGAAGCTTTCTTT. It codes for CATSPGGDTEAFF. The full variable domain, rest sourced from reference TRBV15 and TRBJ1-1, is DAMVIQNPRYQVTQFGKPVTLSCSQTLNHNVMYWYQQKSSQAPKLLFHYYDKDFNNEADTPDNFQSRRPNTSFCFLDIRSPGLGDTAMYLCATSPGGDTEAFFGQGTRLTVV.

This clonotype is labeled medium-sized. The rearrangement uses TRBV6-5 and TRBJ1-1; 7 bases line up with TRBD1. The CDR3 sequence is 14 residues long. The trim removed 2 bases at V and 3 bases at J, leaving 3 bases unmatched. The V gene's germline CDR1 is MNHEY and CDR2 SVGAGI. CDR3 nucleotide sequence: TGTGCCAGCAGTTACAGACAGGGAGACACTGAAGCTTTCTTT. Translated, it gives CASSYRQGDTEAFF.

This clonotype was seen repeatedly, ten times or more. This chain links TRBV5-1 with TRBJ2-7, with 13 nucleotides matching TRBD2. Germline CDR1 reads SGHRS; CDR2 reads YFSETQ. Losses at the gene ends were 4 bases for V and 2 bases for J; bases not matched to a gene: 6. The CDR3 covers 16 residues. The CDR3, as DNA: TGCGCCAGCAGCCTACGACTAGCGGGAGGAACCTACGAGCAGTACTTC. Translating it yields CASSLRLAGGTYEQYF.

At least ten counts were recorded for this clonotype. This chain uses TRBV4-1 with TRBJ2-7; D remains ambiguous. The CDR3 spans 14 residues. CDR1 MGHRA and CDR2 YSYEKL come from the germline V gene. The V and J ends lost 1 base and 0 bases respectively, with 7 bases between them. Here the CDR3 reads CASSQGLGSYEQYF. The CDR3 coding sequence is TGCGCCAGCAGCCAAGGACTGGGCTCCTACGAGCAGTACTTC.

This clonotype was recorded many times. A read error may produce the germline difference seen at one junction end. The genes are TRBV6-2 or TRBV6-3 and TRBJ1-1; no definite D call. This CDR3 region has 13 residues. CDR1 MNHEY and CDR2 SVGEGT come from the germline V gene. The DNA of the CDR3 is TGTGCCAACAGTTACCCGGACGGCGGCGGAGCTTTCTTT. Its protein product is CANSYPDGGGAFF.

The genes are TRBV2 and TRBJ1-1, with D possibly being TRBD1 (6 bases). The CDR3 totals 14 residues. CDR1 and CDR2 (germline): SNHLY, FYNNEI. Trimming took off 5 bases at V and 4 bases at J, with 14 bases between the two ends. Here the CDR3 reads CASSLILQGTEAFF. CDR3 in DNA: TGTGCCAGCAGTTTAATACTACAGGGCACTGAAGCTTTCTTT. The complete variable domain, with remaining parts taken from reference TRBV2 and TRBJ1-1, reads EPEVTQTPSHQVTQMGQEVILRCVPISNHLYFYWYRQILGQKVEFLVSFYNNEISEKSEIFDDQFSVERPDGSNFTLKIRSTKLEDSAMYFCASSLILQGTEAFFGQGTRLTVV.

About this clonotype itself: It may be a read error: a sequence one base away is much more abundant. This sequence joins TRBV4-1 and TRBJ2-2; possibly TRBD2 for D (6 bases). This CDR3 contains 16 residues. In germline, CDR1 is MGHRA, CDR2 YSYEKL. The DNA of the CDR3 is TGCGCCATCAGCTTCCGGGGAGGTGCTAACACCGGGGAGCTGTTTTTT. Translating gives CAISFRGGANTGELFF.

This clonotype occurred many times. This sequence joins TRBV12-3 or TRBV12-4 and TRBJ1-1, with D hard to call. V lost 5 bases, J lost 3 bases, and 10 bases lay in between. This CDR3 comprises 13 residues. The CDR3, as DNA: TGTGCCAGCAGTCGCGGGTCCTACACTGAAGCTTTCTTT. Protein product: CASSRGSYTEAFF.

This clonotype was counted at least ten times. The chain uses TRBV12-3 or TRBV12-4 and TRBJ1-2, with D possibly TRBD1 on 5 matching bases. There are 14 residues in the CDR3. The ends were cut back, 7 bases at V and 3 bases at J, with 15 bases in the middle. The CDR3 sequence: CASKTGPGYYGYTF. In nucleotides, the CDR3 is TGTGCCAGCAAAACAGGTCCTGGGTACTATGGCTACACCTTC.

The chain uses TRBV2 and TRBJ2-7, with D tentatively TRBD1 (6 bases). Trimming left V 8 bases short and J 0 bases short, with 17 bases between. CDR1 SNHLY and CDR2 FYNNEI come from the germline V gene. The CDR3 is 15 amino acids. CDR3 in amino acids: CASRLTGLSSYEQYF. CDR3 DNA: TGTGCCAGCCGGTTAACAGGGCTGAGCTCCTACGAGCAGTACTTC.

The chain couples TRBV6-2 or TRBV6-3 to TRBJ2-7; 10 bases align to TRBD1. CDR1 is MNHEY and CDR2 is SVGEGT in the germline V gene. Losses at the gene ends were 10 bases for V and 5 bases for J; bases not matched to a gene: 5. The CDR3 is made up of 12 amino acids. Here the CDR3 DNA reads TGTGCCACCGGGACAGGGGATCACGAGCAGTACTTC. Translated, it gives CATGTGDHEQYF.

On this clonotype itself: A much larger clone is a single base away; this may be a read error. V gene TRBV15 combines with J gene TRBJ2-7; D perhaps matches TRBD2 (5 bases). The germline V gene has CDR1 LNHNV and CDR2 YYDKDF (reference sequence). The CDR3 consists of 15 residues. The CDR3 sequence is CAASRGLDSLYEQYF. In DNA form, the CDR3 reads TGTGCCGCCAGCAGAGGTCTGGACTCTCTCTACGAGCAGTACTTC.

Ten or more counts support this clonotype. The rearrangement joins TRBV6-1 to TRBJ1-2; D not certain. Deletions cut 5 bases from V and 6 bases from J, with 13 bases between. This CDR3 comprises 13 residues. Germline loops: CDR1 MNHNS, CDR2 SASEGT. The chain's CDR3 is CASSPGPWDGYTF. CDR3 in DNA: TGTGCCAGCAGTCCAGGACCCTGGGATGGCTACACCTTC.

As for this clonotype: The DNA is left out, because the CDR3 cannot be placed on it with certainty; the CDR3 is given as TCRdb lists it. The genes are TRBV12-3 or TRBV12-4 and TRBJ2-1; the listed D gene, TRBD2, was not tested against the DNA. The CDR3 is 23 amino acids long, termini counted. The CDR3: CASSLEVVGRGTSHYSSYNEQSF.

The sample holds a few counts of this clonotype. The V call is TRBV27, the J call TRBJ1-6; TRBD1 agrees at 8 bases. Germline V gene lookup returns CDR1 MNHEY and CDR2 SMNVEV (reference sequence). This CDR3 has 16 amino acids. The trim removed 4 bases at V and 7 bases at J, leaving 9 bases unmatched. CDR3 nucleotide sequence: TGTGCCAGCAGTTACGCAGGGGGCTTTCGCAATTCACCCCTCCACTTT. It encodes CASSYAGGFRNSPLHF.